The T cell receptor (beta chain) under discussion was sequenced for a study of response to subunit inactivated influenza vaccine. Study-wide findings and caveats: Every seasonal influenza vaccination brings in few new T cells, the authors suggested.

This clonotype came up a few times. Its antigen is not identified. TCRdb re-called the RT-PCR reads through MiXCR, storing one row per CDR3 protein. The sample lists about 190,000 distinct CDR3 sequences; approximately 14% were seen once. The TCR comes from a man between 50 and 59 years old who received an inactivated influenza vaccine. Sequencing used CD8+ T cells sorted from PBMCs, obtained more than 4 days after vaccination.

Here the CDR3 DNA reads TGCAGTGCTAGGGAAGTCCCCGCCTACGAGCAGTACTTC. Amino acid sequence: CSAREVPAYEQYF. The chain is built from TRBV20-1 and TRBJ2-7; D is uncertain. Trimming cost V 3 bases and J 2 bases, with 11 bases left between them. The CDR3 totals 13 residues. Germline CDR1 DFQATT, CDR2 SNEGSKA (reference sequence).